This TCR beta chain was found in a study of post-analysis software for immune sequencing data (dated by TCRdb to the mid-2010s). For the study in its entirety: Relapsing-remitting, secondary progressive and progressive-relapsing multiple sclerosis were recorded as disease courses, and subtype annotation was lacking for some patients. The patient repertoires were compared against about a dozen previously published healthy control repertoires obtained from donors aged 6 to 25 years. A subset of samples was prepared in parallel using single-end sample barcoding, then pooled and co-amplified after Illumina adapter ligation. Overall study results and their limits: Significantly lower normalized Chao1 diversity was found in multiple sclerosis patients than in controls, suggesting substantial peripheral T-cell clonal expansion. Direct clustering with F measure revealed strong co-clustering of samples prepared in the same batch, which led to a batch-effect correction. The control group was slightly older than the multiple sclerosis patient group.

Library creation used PCR. The data were produced on an Illumina HiSeq 2500. Unique molecular identifiers were incorporated into TCR beta cDNA libraries to reduce PCR and sequencing biases. Roughly 0.5 million cDNA molecules were obtained per 1 to 10 million input T cells, so each molecule approximated one T cell. The patient libraries were prepared and sequenced using the same protocol as the earlier healthy control dataset. Within a given batch, samples were prepared together, multiplexed and sequenced on the same HiSeq lane. The authors processed their data as follows. MIGEC was used to process the raw barcoded reads, and molecular identifier groups with only a single read were discarded before consensus assembly and CDR3 extraction. VDJtools was used for post-analysis of the clonotype tables, and diversity was normalized by down-sampling every dataset to the size of the smallest sample. Repertoire overlap clustering matched CDR3 amino acid but not nucleotide sequences to correct batch-related cross-sample contamination. Using fastp trimming at Q25 and MiXCR clonotype assembly, TCRdb reanalyzed the public sequencing data and kept in-frame beta chains. Each CDR3 protein appears once, grouped with its most common genes and DNA. TCRdb's processing, not the authors' own work, is the source of the V and J calls. Across this sample there are approximately 440,000 distinct CDR3 sequences, with around 40% seen only once. The ten top clones hold around 10% of the sample.

This clonotype has a handful of counts. It lacks a known antigen. Qualities for individual bases were not recorded, and no much larger clone is one base off. To demonstrate the VDJtools post-analysis software, TCR beta repertoires were profiled from the peripheral blood of about 14 young patients with multiple sclerosis. Multiple sclerosis patients were children and adolescents aged roughly 6 to 16 years. The sequence derives from a girl aged 10-17 years with multiple sclerosis. Sequencing input: blood.

DNA sequence: TGTGCCATCAGTGAGGCGGGAGGGCCGACAGATACGCAGTATTTT. Its coded protein is CAISEAGGPTDTQYF. This sequence uses TRBV10-3 and TRBJ2-3, and TRBD2 aligns with 9 junction nucleotides. After removal of 2 bases from V and 3 bases from J, the junction retains 3 bases not matched to a gene. The CDR3 measures 15 amino acids from cysteine to phenylalanine. Only the CDR3 region is kept as DNA, spanning 45 bases read in frame from base 1. The germline V gene gives CDR1 as ENHRY and CDR2 as SYGVKD.